The table lists the clone carrying this TCR beta chain with a count of one. Its antigen is not identified. These data originate in a study of T cell responses to AZD1222 COVID-19 vaccine. Study findings and constraints: All repertoire sampling was performed exclusively after the peak T cell response. Just a handful of AZD1222 recipients tested seropositive at baseline. The study reported that nearly half of spike-specific TCRs target unmutated variant regions.

Pooled in the analysis were second doses at about 4 or about 12 weeks. The table came from immunoSEQ multiplex PCR; TCRdb's copy has only in-frame clones and leaves some out. Of fewer than 200,000 clones in the sample, 88% are singletons; the top ten hold roughly 11%. Trimming removed 0 bases from V and 4 bases from J, with 12 bases in between. This CDR3 spans 15 amino acids. In germline, CDR1 is MNHEY, CDR2 SVGAGI. V and J are TRBV6-5 and TRBJ1-1, with a possible D match to TRBD1 (6 bases). Material: peripheral blood, obtained 28 days after the second AZD1222 dose. The sequence derives from an adult who received the AZD1222 COVID-19 vaccine. CDR3 coding DNA: TGTGCCAGCAGTTACTCACAGGGTGGGTTCACTGAAGCTTTCTTT. It translates to CASSYSQGGFTEAFF.